One sample yielded the 16 T cell receptor beta chains listed below, sequenced in a study of kidney transplant recipient with SARS-CoV-2 infection. TCRdb reprocessed the reads via MiXCR and lists one record per CDR3 protein. The profile shows 200,000 to 300,000 distinct CDR3 sequences, more than 25% of them singletons. This material consisted of a blood sample, taken at baseline and between days 110 and 120 from a kidney transplant recipient. Every receptor here comes from a male patient aged 30 to 39 who had COVID-19 and was a kidney transplant recipient. The T cells may come from the graft donor.

This clonotype appeared many times. The rearrangement links TRBV6-8 to TRBJ2-7, with no clear D. Trimming shortened V by 5 bases and J by 3 bases, and 8 bases separated the two germline ends. In germline, CDR1 is MNHGY, CDR2 SAAAGT. The CDR3 runs to 12 residues. As DNA, the CDR3 is TGTGCCAGCAGTGACGACGGCTACGAGCAGTACTTC. Translation: CASSDDGYEQYF.

Remarks on this clonotype: It may be a read error: a sequence one base away is much more abundant. The V and J genes are TRBV6-1 and TRBJ1-2; tentatively, D is TRBD1 (5 bases). CDR3 size: 17 residues. From germline, CDR1 is MNHNS and CDR2 SASEGT. In DNA, the CDR3 is TGTGCCAGCAGTGCGTCCAGGGAATGTAGAAAGACCTATGGCTACGCCTTC. This translates into CASSASRECRKTYGYAF.

This clonotype has a count of ten or more. The rearrangement uses TRBV9 and TRBJ2-5; TRBD2 aligns across 8 bases. The V gene end was trimmed by 0 bases and the J gene end by 5 bases; junction bases not matched to a gene: 9. The CDR3 sequence is 16 residues long. Germline CDR1 SGDLS, CDR2 YYNGEE. As DNA, the CDR3 is TGTGCCAGCAGCGTAGGCAGCGGGAGTTCAAGGGAGACCCAGTACTTC. Protein: CASSVGSGSSRETQYF.

This clonotype came up many times. This rearrangement joins TRBV24-1 to TRBJ2-5, with TRBD2 identical over 7 bases. V dropped 7 bases and J dropped 1; count of bases not matched to a gene: 2. This CDR3 is built from 13 residues. Germline V CDR1 and CDR2: KGHDR, SFDVKD. In nucleotides, the CDR3 is TGTGCCACCAGGGGGACTATCCAAGAGACCCAGTACTTC. This gives the protein CATRGTIQETQYF.

This clonotype was found many times. The rearrangement links TRBV5-6 to TRBJ1-1; D might be TRBD1 (5 bases). The germline V gene encodes CDR1 SGHDT and CDR2 YYEEEE. Trimming pared 2 bases from V and 1 base from J, leaving 12 bases between. This CDR3 spans 15 amino acids. The CDR3 loop is CASSFLSDRNTEAFF. In DNA, the CDR3 is TGTGCCAGCAGCTTCCTTTCCGACAGGAACACTGAAGCTTTCTTT.

This clonotype was recorded once. A much bigger clone sits one base away, suggesting this may be a read error. The V gene is TRBV9, the J gene TRBJ1-2; D is unclear. Deletions cut 7 bases from V and 4 bases from J, with 23 bases between. The CDR3 has 16 amino acids. Germline CDR1 reads SGDLS; CDR2 reads YYNGEE. The CDR3, as DNA: TGTGCCAGCCGAGACTCGTTCTCAAGAAAGACCTATGGCTACACCTTC. Amino acid sequence: CASRDSFSRKTYGYTF.

This clonotype was picked up a small number of times. This chain uses TRBV7-6 with TRBJ2-1, with 11 bases aligning to TRBD1. V lost 0 bases and J lost 3; bases outside the gene matches: 4. CDR3 size: 17 residues. The germline V gene encodes CDR1 SGHVS and CDR2 FNYEAQ. This CDR3 is CASSLAGTGGNYNEQFF. The CDR3 DNA is TGTGCCAGCAGCTTAGCCGGGACAGGGGGTAACTACAATGAGCAGTTCTTC.

On this clonotype itself: The CDR3 does not end in the conserved phenylalanine or tryptophan, so this is likely a read error. V is TRBV6-6 and J is TRBJ1-5; maybe TRBD1 (6 bases). CDR1 and CDR2 (germline): MNHNY, SVGAGI (reference sequence). The CDR3 extends over 15 amino acids. CDR3 loop: CTSRLQGQGNQPQHL. The DNA for the CDR3 is TGTACCAGCAGACTACAGGGACAAGGCAATCAGCCCCAGCATCTT.

This clonotype was detected many times. This chain uses TRBV7-2 with TRBJ1-2; D is undetermined. The V gene's germline CDR1 is SGHTA and CDR2 FQGNSA. This CDR3 is 17 amino acids long. Trimming cost V 4 bases and J 4 bases, with 22 bases left between them. CDR3 sequence: CASSCTPRDGKTYGYTF. The CDR3 DNA is TGTGCCAGCAGCTGTACACCCAGAGACGGAAAGACCTATGGCTACACCTTC.

The table lists this clonotype with many counts. The chain couples TRBV4-3 to TRBJ1-2; D ambiguous. The CDR3 length is 17 residues. V was cut by 5 bases and J by 4 bases, with 23 bases left in between. Germline CDR1 is LGHNA and CDR2 is YSLEER. CDR3 in amino acids: CASSASEGRRKTYGYTF. CDR3 DNA: TGCGCCAGCAGCGCAAGCGAAGGACGTCGAAAGACCTATGGCTACACCTTC.

This clonotype was observed many times. This chain joins TRBV12-3 or TRBV12-4 and TRBJ1-5; D unresolved. The CDR3 runs 12 residues. Trimming took off 6 bases at V and 4 bases at J, with 7 bases between the two ends. CDR3 in DNA: TGTGCCAGCAGGCCAGATAATCAGCCCCAGCATTTT. Translated: CASRPDNQPQHF.

This clonotype was seen only a few times. V gene TRBV29-1 combines with J gene TRBJ2-7, with 7 bases fitting TRBD1. This CDR3 is 14 amino acids long. The trim removed 2 bases at V and 3 bases at J, leaving 7 bases unmatched. Germline loops: CDR1 SQVTM, CDR2 ANQGSEA. The CDR3: CSVETSQGVYEQYF. DNA for the CDR3: TGCAGCGTTGAAACGAGCCAGGGGGTCTACGAGCAGTACTTC.

The table lists this clonotype with many counts. CDR3 in DNA: TGTGCCAGTAGAGCGGGGGGCCGGGATCTCACCGGGGAGCTGTTTTTT. Protein product: CASRAGGRDLTGELFF. The chain has TRBV19 and TRBJ2-2; 9 bases fit TRBD2. CDR3 length: 16 residues. Germline V gene sequence: CDR1 LNHDA, CDR2 SQIVND (reference sequence). With 6 bases clipped from V and 4 bases from J, the junction kept 9 bases outside the gene matches.

Ten or more counts support this clonotype. The genes are TRBV7-7 and TRBJ1-2, with unresolved D. CDR3 length equals 17 residues. V dropped 5 bases and J dropped 4 bases, with 23 bases sitting between them. CDR1 is SSHAT and CDR2 is FNYEAQ in the germline V gene (reference sequence). This CDR3 is CASSVESKCRKTYGYTF. CDR3 DNA: TGTGCCAGCAGCGTTGAGAGTAAGTGCCGAAAGACCTATGGCTACACCTTC.

A word on this clonotype: This may arise from a read error, as a much more abundant clone is one base away. This rearrangement joins TRBV24-1 to TRBJ2-5, with TRBD1 as a possible D gene (6 bases). Germline V lookup: CDR1 KGHDR, CDR2 SFDVKD. The CDR3 length is 16 residues. Here the CDR3 reads CATSDPRGTGQETQHF. CDR3 nucleotides: TGTGCCACCAGTGATCCCCGAGGAACAGGGCAAGAGACCCAGCACTTC.

As concerns this clonotype: This may arise from a read error, as a much more abundant clone is one base away. The gene calls are TRBV10-1 and TRBJ2-3; TRBD2 agrees at 12 bases. The V gene's germline CDR1 is WNHNN and CDR2 SYGVQD (reference sequence). The CDR3 has 15 residues. The CDR3 region is CAGSVTSGSSDTQYF. DNA for the CDR3: TGCGCCGGCAGCGTGACTAGCGGGAGCTCGGATACGCAGTATTTT.